This is a list of T cell receptor beta chains from one sample in a study of identical twins. One entry per CDR3 protein, called by TCRdb with MiXCR from the 5' RACE reads. The repertoire includes about 730,000 distinct CDR3 sequences, 21% of them detected once, and more than 4% sits in the top ten. These data were also filed under a second study, of T cells expressing NK-cell markers.

Sequences were obtained from PBMCs. These receptors all come from a woman aged 18-29 years in good health. The CDR3 runs from the conserved cysteine through the conserved F or W. The order of the fields is J gene, V gene, clone size, D gene, CDR3 protein, CDR3 DNA. D genes are given only for firm matches. The size entry is marked missing in some rows and otherwise reads once, few, many or a size class.

TRBJ2-7	TRBV29-1	.	.	CSVEGNRDEQYF	TGCAGCGTTGAAGGAAACAGGGACGAGCAGTACTTC
TRBJ2-1	TRBV5-1	.	TRBD2	CASSGSGGPYNEQFF	TGCGCCAGCAGCGGGTCGGGGGGGCCCTACAATGAGCAGTTCTTC
TRBJ1-1	TRBV20-1	.	.	CSARVPNTEAFF	TGCAGTGCTCGCGTCCCGAACACTGAAGCTTTCTTT
TRBJ2-1	TRBV5-1	.	TRBD2	CASSPGLAGGQDEQFF	TGCGCCAGCAGCCCAGGACTAGCGGGGGGGCAGGATGAGCAGTTCTTC
TRBJ1-5	TRBV19	few	.	CASRTTESGNQPQHF	TGTGCCAGTAGGACGACAGAGTCTGGCAATCAGCCCCAGCATTTT
TRBJ2-5	TRBV11-2	few	TRBD2	CASSLRGLSGSYQETQYF	TGTGCCAGCAGCCTCCGGGGGCTGAGCGGGAGTTACCAAGAGACCCAGTACTTC
TRBJ2-1	TRBV5-1	.	TRBD2	CASSGIVAGGPDNEQFF	TGCGCCAGCAGCGGAATCGTAGCGGGAGGGCCCGACAATGAGCAGTTCTTC
TRBJ2-1	TRBV5-1	.	TRBD2	CASSPLPGGSYNEQFF	TGCGCCAGCAGCCCGTTGCCGGGAGGCTCCTACAATGAGCAGTTCTTC
TRBJ1-1	TRBV29-1	.	.	CSAYSTNTEAFF	TGCAGCGCCTACAGTACCAACACTGAAGCTTTCTTT
TRBJ1-6	TRBV5-1	.	.	CASSLVVNNSPLHF	TGCGCCAGCAGCTTGGTGGTCAATAATTCACCCCTCCACTTT
TRBJ2-7	TRBV29-1	many	.	CSVENEQYF	TGCAGCGTCGAGAACGAGCAGTACTTC
TRBJ2-3	TRBV12-3/TRBV12-4	.	.	CASSLPDGGGTDTQYF	TGTGCCAGCAGTCTACCCGACGGAGGGGGGACAGATACGCAGTATTTT
TRBJ2-1	TRBV7-9	few	.	CASSLVSRLGNEQFF	TGTGCCAGCAGCTTAGTGTCCCGGCTGGGCAATGAGCAGTTCTTC
TRBJ2-5	TRBV29-1	.	.	CSVEAGLRETQYF	TGCAGCGTTGAAGCGGGACTTAGGGAGACCCAGTACTTC
TRBJ2-1	TRBV12-3/TRBV12-4	many	.	CASRRGRSYNEQFF	TGTGCCAGTCGCCGGGGGCGATCCTACAATGAGCAGTTCTTC
TRBJ2-1	TRBV6-5	.	.	CASSYSPKNEQFF	TGTGCCAGCAGTTACTCCCCGAAGAATGAGCAGTTCTTC
TRBJ1-1	TRBV11-2	few	.	CASSPETGSTEAFF	TGTGCCAGCAGCCCAGAGACAGGATCCACTGAAGCTTTCTTT
TRBJ2-7	TRBV12-3/TRBV12-4	.	.	CASSLGPGDHYEQYF	TGTGCCAGCAGTTTAGGTCCAGGAGATCACTACGAGCAGTACTTC
TRBJ2-6	TRBV12-3/TRBV12-4	many	.	CASSPVTGPGANVLTF	TGTGCCAGCAGTCCCGTTACAGGGCCTGGGGCCAACGTCCTGACTTTC
TRBJ2-7	TRBV29-1	many	TRBD2	CSVASGFSYEQYF	TGCAGCGTAGCTAGCGGGTTCTCCTACGAGCAGTACTTC
TRBJ2-3	TRBV7-2	few	.	CASTSGLLIADTQYF	TGTGCCAGCACTTCGGGACTCCTGATAGCAGATACGCAGTATTTT
TRBJ1-4	TRBV20-1	few	.	CSGRVVEGVSTNEKLFF	TGCAGTGGGAGAGTAGTCGAAGGGGTGTCTACTAATGAAAAACTGTTTTTT
TRBJ1-2	TRBV5-1	.	.	CASSPTGPNYGYTF	TGCGCCAGCTCCCCAACAGGGCCTAACTATGGCTACACCTTC
TRBJ2-2	TRBV12-5	.	TRBD2	CASATRGTNTGELFF	TGTGCTAGTGCGACGCGGGGGACGAACACCGGGGAGCTGTTTTTT
TRBJ2-1	TRBV20-1	few	TRBD2	CSALRGVGNEQFF	TGCAGTGCTCTGCGGGGGGTCGGGAATGAGCAGTTCTTC
TRBJ2-7	TRBV20-1	.	TRBD2	CSAPRGPSGYEQYF	TGCAGTGCTCCCCGAGGCCCTAGCGGCTACGAGCAGTACTTC
TRBJ2-2	TRBV29-1	.	TRBD2	CSGRAGAGELFF	TGCAGCGGACGAGCGGGGGCCGGGGAGCTGTTTTTT
TRBJ2-3	TRBV5-1	.	TRBD2	CASSFSLAGPDTQYF	TGCGCCAGCAGCTTTTCACTAGCGGGACCAGATACGCAGTATTTT
TRBJ1-3	TRBV20-1	.	TRBD1	CSATTGSGNTIYF	TGCAGTGCCACGACAGGGTCTGGAAACACCATATATTTT
TRBJ1-2	TRBV10-3	once	.	CAISASGETREGYTF	TGTGCCATCAGTGCCTCCGGGGAAACAAGAGAGGGCTACACCTTC
TRBJ2-7	TRBV11-2	few	.	CASSLDRPNWDYEQYF	TGTGCCAGCAGCTTAGATCGACCCAATTGGGACTACGAGCAGTACTTC
TRBJ1-2	TRBV10-3	few	TRBD1	CAILQGPGYTF	TGTGCCATCCTACAGGGGCCTGGCTACACCTTC
TRBJ2-7	TRBV20-1	few	.	CSAWKGVMNLGGDYEQYF	TGCAGTGCATGGAAGGGGGTTATGAACTTAGGAGGCGACTACGAGCAGTACTTC
TRBJ1-1	TRBV7-2	few	.	CASSRSGQGAEAFF	TGTGCCAGCAGCCGGAGTGGGCAGGGTGCTGAAGCTTTCTTT
TRBJ2-1	TRBV20-1	few	.	CSAPRQDGAYNEQFF	TGCAGTGCTCCACGCCAGGATGGAGCCTACAATGAGCAGTTCTTC
TRBJ2-3	TRBV20-1	.	TRBD2	CSAISTSGSTDTQYF	TGCAGTGCTATAAGCACTAGCGGCAGCACAGATACGCAGTATTTT
TRBJ1-6	TRBV5-5	.	.	CASSASGRFSPLHF	TGTGCCAGCTCAGCATCGGGGAGGTTCTCACCCCTCCACTTT
TRBJ2-1	TRBV5-6	.	TRBD2	CASSRPLAGSYNEQFF	TGTGCCAGCAGCCGGCCCCTAGCGGGCTCCTACAATGAGCAGTTCTTC
TRBJ2-3	TRBV29-1	few	.	CSVALERSTDTQYF	TGCAGCGTGGCTTTAGAGCGGAGCACAGATACGCAGTATTTT
TRBJ2-7	TRBV7-2	once	TRBD1	CASSFPGQGRHEQYF	TGTGCCAGCAGCTTTCCGGGACAGGGTCGGCACGAGCAGTACTTC
TRBJ2-1	TRBV20-1	few	TRBD2	CSAGILAGKYNEQFF	TGCAGTGCTGGCATACTAGCGGGGAAATACAATGAGCAGTTCTTC